The 15 T cell receptor beta chains reported below all come from one sample, sequenced in a study of blood T cells in healthy people across ages. The use of a sample-barcoded 5' primer and a J-beta primer mix characterized a second PCR of roughly 6 to 12 cycles. Each CDR3 protein is one row after TCRdb ran MiXCR on the 5' RACE reads. This sample yields around 1,700,000 distinct CDR3 sequences, of which 28% are seen a single time; 7.7% belongs to the top ten. The specimen was blood. These receptors originate from a woman aged 30 to 39 in good health.

The CDR3 loop reads CASSRGSGLGQETQYF. The CDR3 nucleotides read TGCGCCAGCAGCCGGGGGTCCGGGTTGGGGCAAGAGACCCAGTACTTC. The chain combines TRBV5-1 with TRBJ2-5, with a tentative D call TRBD2 (6 bases). The CDR3 totals 16 residues. Trimming cost V 4 bases and J 2 bases, with 18 bases left between them. Per the germline V gene, CDR1 is SGHRS and CDR2 is YFSETQ.

This clonotype was seen many times. The chain is built from TRBV4-3 and TRBJ2-5; D is unresolved. Trimming removed 2 bases from V and 5 bases from J, with 18 bases in between. The CDR3 is made up of 16 amino acids. The germline V gene encodes CDR1 LGHNA and CDR2 YSLEER. The chain's CDR3 is CASSQSLDPPGETQYF. DNA for the CDR3: TGCGCCAGCAGCCAAAGCTTGGACCCTCCCGGGGAGACCCAGTACTTC.

A few counts support this clonotype. A much larger clone is a single base away; this may be a read error. The rearrangement links TRBV7-6 to TRBJ2-5; maybe TRBD2 (5 bases). Germline V CDR1 and CDR2: SGHVS, FNYEAQ. CDR3 length: 15 residues. The CDR3 protein is CASSPPPSGLETQCF. For the CDR3, the DNA is TGTGCCAGCAGCCCGCCCCCCAGCGGCCTAGAGACCCAGTGCTTC.

The chain links TRBV12-3 or TRBV12-4 to TRBJ2-5; D unclear. The germline V and J ends were trimmed by 4 bases and 6 bases, with 9 bases remaining between them. The CDR3 has 12 residues. The CDR3 reads CASSSLSQTQYF. The CDR3, as DNA: TGTGCCAGCAGTTCCCTCTCGCAGACCCAGTACTTC.

The chain joins TRBV12-3 or TRBV12-4 to TRBJ1-5, with D hard to call. Trimming removed 3 bases from V and 7 bases from J, with 13 bases in between. The CDR3 has 14 residues. Here the CDR3 DNA reads TGTGCCAGCAGTTTGATGGGTAGGGTACAGCCCCAGCATTTT. Protein: CASSLMGRVQPQHF.

This clonotype was detected only a few times. This rearrangement joins TRBV20-1 to TRBJ1-2; D possibly corresponds to TRBD1 (5 bases). Germline loops: CDR1 DFQATT, CDR2 SNEGSKA (reference sequence). Trimming pared 1 base from V and 2 bases from J, leaving 8 bases between. The length of the CDR3 is 13 residues. The CDR3 DNA reads as TGCAGTGCTAGAGTGGGGGAAAACTATGGCTACACCTTC. It codes for CSARVGENYGYTF.

This clonotype was observed at least ten times. The V gene is TRBV29-1, the J gene TRBJ2-7; 8 positions match TRBD2. The CDR3 runs to 14 residues. CDR1 is SQVTM, CDR2 ANQGSEA, per germline. With 6 bases clipped from V and 1 base from J, the junction kept 8 bases outside the gene matches. The CDR3 DNA reads TGCAGCGTAAAAGCGGGAGCGGGATCCTACGAGCAGTACTTC. Translating it yields CSVKAGAGSYEQYF.

On this clonotype: Being one base from a much bigger clone, this may be a read error. The chain combines TRBV20-1 with TRBJ2-1; 9 nucleotides agree with TRBD2. Germline V lookup: CDR1 DFQATT, CDR2 SNEGSKA (reference sequence). This CDR3 spans 15 amino acids. CDR3 sequence reads: CSGSSGTYSYNEQVF. CDR3 in DNA: TGCAGTGGGTCTAGCGGGACTTATTCCTACAATGAGCAGGTCTTC.

This clonotype was picked up one time. Just one base apart from a much larger clone, this may be a read error. The rearrangement links TRBV9 to TRBJ2-5; D perhaps matches TRBD2 (5 bases). Trimming took 6 bases from V and 2 from J, leaving 8 bases between them. In germline, CDR1 is SGDLS, CDR2 YYNGEE. This CDR3 has 12 residues. CDR3 residues: CASNWTQETQYF. CDR3 nucleotide sequence: TGTGCCAGCAACTGGACTCAAGAGACCCAGTACTTC.

V and J are TRBV11-2 and TRBJ1-1; 7 bases map to TRBD1. The germline gives CDR1 SGHAT, CDR2 FQNNGV. The CDR3 length is 12 residues. V shed 5 bases, J shed 11 bases, and the junction held 8 bases outside the gene matches. In nucleotides, the CDR3 is TGTGCCAGCAGCACCCACAGGGGTAGGGCTTTCTTT. It yields the protein CASSTHRGRAFF.

Comment on this clonotype: With a much larger clone just one base away, this may be a read error. The gene calls are TRBV5-1 and TRBJ2-7; either TRBD1 or TRBD2 may supply D (5 bases each). CDR1 and CDR2 (germline): SGHRS, YFSETQ. The CDR3 sequence is 15 residues long. The DNA for the CDR3 is TGCACCAGCAGCTTGGAGCGCGAGGGGTCCTACGAGCAGTACTTC. Amino acid sequence: CTSSLEREGSYEQYF.

This clonotype was counted at least ten times. The rearrangement links TRBV5-8 to TRBJ2-6; D is unclear. Trimming stripped 1 base from V and 1 base from J, with 6 bases between. The germline CDR1 and CDR2 sequences are SGHTS and YDEGEE. This CDR3 spans 15 amino acids. The CDR3 nucleotides are TGTGCCAGCAGCTTGTTTCCGTCTGGGGCCAACGTCCTGACTTTC. It is translated as CASSLFPSGANVLTF.

There are a few counts of this clonotype. One junction end disagrees with the germline gene, perhaps due to a read error. V usage is TRBV7-9 and J usage is TRBJ2-7, with TRBD1 as a possible D gene (6 bases). This CDR3 has 13 residues. CDR1 is SEHNR and CDR2 is FQNEAQ in the germline V gene (reference sequence). The CDR3 loop is CASSSEGAYEQYF. Here the CDR3 DNA reads TGTGCCAGTAGCTCAGAGGGGGCCTACGAGCAGTACTTC.

The gene calls are TRBV6-5 and TRBJ1-1; no clear D gene. There are 12 residues in the CDR3. Germline values: CDR1 MNHEY, CDR2 SVGAGI. V was clipped by 7 bases and J by 0 bases, with 6 bases between them. The CDR3 DNA reads as TGTGCCAGCAAGGACTTGAACACTGAAGCTTTCTTT. It encodes CASKDLNTEAFF.

The chain employs TRBV20-1 and TRBJ2-7; 10 bases map to TRBD2. V shed 5 bases and J 6 bases; nucleotides not matched to a gene: 13. CDR1 is DFQATT, CDR2 SNEGSKA, per germline (reference sequence). This CDR3 is 15 amino acids long. The CDR3 is CSAPNSGRAGVEQYF. In DNA form, the CDR3 reads TGCAGTGCTCCCAACAGCGGGAGGGCCGGCGTCGAGCAGTACTTC.